The T cell receptor beta chain under discussion was sequenced for a study of T cells in Graves' hyperthyroidism and ophthalmopathy. Study-level points and caveats: Most expanded thyroid clonotypes above 0.001 recurred in blood. A model built on 13 V-J features separated ophthalmopathy from stable hyperthyroidism. The model predicted ophthalmopathy a median roughly six months before onset.

Clinical symptoms, serum thyroxine and TRAb, thyroid ultrasound and orbital computed tomography together formed the diagnostic basis. Authors of the study amplified TCR beta CDR3 regions from RNA transcripts. In the first-round RT-PCR of the TCR CDR3, the HTBI primer set was used. From the multiplex PCR reads, TCRdb called clonotypes with MiXCR, one entry per CDR3 protein. This sample has some 500,000 distinct CDR3 sequences, with approximately 25% found just once. Germline V lookup: CDR1 DFQATT, CDR2 SNEGSKA (reference sequence). The germline V and J ends were trimmed by 6 bases and 4 bases, with 19 bases remaining between them. This CDR3 contains 15 residues. This clonotype occurred many times. Its antigen is still unknown.

The receptor was derived from a woman in her 30s with Graves' ophthalmopathy. The chain uses TRBV20-1 and TRBJ2-1, with TRBD2 as a possible D gene (6 bases). The sequenced material came from blood. The DNA of the CDR3 is TGCAGTGCAGCGGGCGCATCGAGTACGTACAATGAGCAGTTCTTC. It translates to CSAAGASSTYNEQFF.